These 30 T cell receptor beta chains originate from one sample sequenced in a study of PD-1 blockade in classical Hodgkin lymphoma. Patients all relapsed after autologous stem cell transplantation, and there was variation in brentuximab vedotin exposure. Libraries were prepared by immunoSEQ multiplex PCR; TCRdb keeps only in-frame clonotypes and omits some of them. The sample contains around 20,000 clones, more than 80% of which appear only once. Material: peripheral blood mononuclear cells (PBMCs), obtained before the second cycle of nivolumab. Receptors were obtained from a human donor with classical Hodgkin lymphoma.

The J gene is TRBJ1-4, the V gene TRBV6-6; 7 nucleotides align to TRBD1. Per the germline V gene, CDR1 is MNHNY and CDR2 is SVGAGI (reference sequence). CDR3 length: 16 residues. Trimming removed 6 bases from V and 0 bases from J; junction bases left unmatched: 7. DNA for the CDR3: TGTGCCAGCAGCTCGACAGGGTTTGCAACTAATGAAAAACTGTTTTTT. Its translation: CASSSTGFATNEKLFF.

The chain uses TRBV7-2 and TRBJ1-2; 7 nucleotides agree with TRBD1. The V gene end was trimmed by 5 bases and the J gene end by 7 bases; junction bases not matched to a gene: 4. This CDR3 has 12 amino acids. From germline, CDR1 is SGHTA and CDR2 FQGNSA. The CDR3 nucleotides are TGTGCCAGCAGCAAAGACAGGGCTGGCTACACCTTC. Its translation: CASSKDRAGYTF.

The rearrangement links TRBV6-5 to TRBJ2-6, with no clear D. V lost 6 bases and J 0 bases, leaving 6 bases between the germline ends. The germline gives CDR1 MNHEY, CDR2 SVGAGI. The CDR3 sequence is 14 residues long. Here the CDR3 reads CASRQSSGANVLTF. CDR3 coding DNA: TGTGCCAGCAGGCAGAGCTCTGGGGCCAACGTCCTGACTTTC.

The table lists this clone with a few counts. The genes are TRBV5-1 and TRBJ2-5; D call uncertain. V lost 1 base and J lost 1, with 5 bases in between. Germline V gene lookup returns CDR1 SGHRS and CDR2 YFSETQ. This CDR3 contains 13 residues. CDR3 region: CASSLPSQETQYF. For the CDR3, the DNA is TGCGCCAGCAGCTTGCCCTCCCAAGAGACCCAGTACTTC.

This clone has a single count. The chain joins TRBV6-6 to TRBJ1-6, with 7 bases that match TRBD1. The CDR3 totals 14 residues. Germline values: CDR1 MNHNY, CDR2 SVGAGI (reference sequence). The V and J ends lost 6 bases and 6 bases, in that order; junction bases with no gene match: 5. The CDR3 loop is CASRDRWPNSPLHF. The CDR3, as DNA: TGTGCCAGCAGGGACAGGTGGCCTAATTCACCCCTCCACTTT.

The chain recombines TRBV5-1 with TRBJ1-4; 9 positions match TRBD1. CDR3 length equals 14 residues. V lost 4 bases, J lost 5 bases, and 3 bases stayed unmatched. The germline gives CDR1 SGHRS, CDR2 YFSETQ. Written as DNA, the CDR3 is TGCGCCAGCAGCCTAGGGACAGGGAATGAAAAACTGTTTTTT. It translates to CASSLGTGNEKLFF.

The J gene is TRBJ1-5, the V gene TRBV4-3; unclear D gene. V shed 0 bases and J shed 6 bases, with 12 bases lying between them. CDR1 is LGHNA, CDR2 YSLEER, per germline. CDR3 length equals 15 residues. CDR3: CASSQEQQPGQPQHF. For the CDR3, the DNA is TGCGCCAGCAGCCAAGAACAACAGCCGGGTCAGCCCCAGCATTTT.

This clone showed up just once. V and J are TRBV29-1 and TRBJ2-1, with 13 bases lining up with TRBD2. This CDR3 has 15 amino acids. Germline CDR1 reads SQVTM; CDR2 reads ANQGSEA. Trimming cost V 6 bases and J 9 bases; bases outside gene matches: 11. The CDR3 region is CSVKPGTSGEGEQFF. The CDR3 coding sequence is TGCAGCGTGAAACCCGGGACTAGCGGGGAGGGTGAGCAGTTCTTC.

CDR3 sequence: CASSPRGVGGEKLFF. DNA of the CDR3: TGTGCCAGCAGTCCCCGAGGGGTCGGAGGCGAAAAACTGTTTTTT. This chain uses TRBV6-6 with TRBJ1-4, with a weak D call TRBD1 (5 bases). The germline CDR1 and CDR2 sequences are MNHNY and SVGAGI (reference sequence). Trimming shortened V by 5 bases and J by 8 bases, and 18 bases separated the two germline ends. The CDR3 contains 15 residues.

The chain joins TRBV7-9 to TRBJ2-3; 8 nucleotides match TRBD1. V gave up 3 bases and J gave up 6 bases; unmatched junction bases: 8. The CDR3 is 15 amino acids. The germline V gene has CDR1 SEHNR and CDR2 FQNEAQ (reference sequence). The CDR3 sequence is CASSFGTGGSDTQYF. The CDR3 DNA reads TGTGCCAGCAGCTTCGGGACAGGTGGTAGCGATACGCAGTATTTT.

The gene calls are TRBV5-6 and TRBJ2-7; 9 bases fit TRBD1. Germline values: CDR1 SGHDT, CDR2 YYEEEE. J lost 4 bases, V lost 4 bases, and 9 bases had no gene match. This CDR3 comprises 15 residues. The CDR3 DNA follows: TGTGCCAGCAGCAGAGGACAGGGGCGCCAGTACGAGCAGTACTTC. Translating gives CASSRGQGRQYEQYF. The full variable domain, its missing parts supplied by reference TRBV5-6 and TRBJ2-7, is DAGVTQSPTHLIKTRGQQVTLRCSPKSGHDTVSWYQQALGQGPQFIFQYYEEEERQRGNFPDRFSGHQFPNYSSELNVNALLLGDSALYLCASSRGQGRQYEQYFGPGTRLTVT.

The CDR3: CASSYSVQEGAYEQYF. The CDR3, as DNA: TGTGCCAGCAGTTACTCGGTACAGGAGGGTGCCTACGAGCAGTACTTC. The genes are TRBV6-5 and TRBJ2-7, with D maybe TRBD2 (6 bases). The germline V gene has CDR1 MNHEY and CDR2 SVGAGI. CDR3 length: 16 residues. The V gene lost 0 bases and the J gene lost 2 bases, with 14 bases spanning the gap.

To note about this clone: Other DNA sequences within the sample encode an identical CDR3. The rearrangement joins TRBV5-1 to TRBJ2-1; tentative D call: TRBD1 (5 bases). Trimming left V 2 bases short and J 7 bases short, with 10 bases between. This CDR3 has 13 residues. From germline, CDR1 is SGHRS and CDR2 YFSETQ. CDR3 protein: CASSLAQGNEQFF. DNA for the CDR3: TGCGCCAGCAGCTTAGCGCAGGGAAATGAGCAGTTCTTC.

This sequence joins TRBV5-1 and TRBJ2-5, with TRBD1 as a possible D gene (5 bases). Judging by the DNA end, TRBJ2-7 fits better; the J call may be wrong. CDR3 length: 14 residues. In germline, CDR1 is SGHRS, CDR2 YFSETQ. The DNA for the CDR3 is TGCGCCAGCAGCGCCCAGGGTGTGTCCTACGAGCAGTACTTC. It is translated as CASSAQGVSYEQYF.

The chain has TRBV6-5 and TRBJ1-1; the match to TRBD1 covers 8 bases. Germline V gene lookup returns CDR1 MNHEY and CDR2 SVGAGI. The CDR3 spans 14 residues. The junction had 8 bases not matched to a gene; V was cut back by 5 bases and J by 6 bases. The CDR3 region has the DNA TGTGCCAGCAGTCAAACAGGGGGATTATCTGAAGCTTTCTTT. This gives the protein CASSQTGGLSEAFF.

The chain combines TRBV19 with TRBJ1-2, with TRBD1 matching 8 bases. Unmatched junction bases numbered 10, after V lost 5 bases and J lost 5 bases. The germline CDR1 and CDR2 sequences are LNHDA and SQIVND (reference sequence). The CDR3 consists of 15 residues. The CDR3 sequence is CASSADQGAEYGYTF. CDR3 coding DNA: TGTGCCAGTAGTGCGGACCAGGGGGCCGAGTATGGCTACACCTTC.

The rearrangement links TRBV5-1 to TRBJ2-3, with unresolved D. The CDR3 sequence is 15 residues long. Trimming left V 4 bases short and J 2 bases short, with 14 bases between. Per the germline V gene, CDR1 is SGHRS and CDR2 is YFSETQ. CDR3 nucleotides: TGCGCCAGCAGCCCCATAGGCCCCCCCACAGATACGCAGTATTTT. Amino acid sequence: CASSPIGPPTDTQYF.

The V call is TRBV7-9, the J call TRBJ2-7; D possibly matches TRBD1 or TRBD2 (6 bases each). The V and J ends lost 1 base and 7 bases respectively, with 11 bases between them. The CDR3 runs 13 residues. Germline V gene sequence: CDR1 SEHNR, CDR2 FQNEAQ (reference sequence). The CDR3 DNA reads TGTGCCAGCAGCTTAGGCCAGGGGAGGGAGCAGTACTTC. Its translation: CASSLGQGREQYF.

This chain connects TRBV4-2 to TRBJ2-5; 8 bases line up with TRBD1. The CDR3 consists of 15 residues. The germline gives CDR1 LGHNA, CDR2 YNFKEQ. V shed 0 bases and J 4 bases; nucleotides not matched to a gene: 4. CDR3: CASSQEGTGGETQYF. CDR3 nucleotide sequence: TGTGCCAGCAGCCAAGAGGGGACAGGAGGAGAGACCCAGTACTTC.

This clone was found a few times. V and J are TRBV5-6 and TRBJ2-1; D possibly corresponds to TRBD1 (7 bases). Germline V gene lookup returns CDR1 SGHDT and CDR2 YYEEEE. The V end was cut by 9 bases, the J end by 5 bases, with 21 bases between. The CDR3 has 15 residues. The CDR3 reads CATAGRGRGDNEQFF. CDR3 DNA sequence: TGTGCCACGGCGGGAAGGGGGCGAGGGGACAATGAGCAGTTCTTC.

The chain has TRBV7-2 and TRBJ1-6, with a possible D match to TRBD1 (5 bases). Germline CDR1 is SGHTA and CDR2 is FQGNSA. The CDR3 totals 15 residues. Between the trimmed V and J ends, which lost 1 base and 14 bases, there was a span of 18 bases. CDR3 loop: CASSLGGTGGWALHF. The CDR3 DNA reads TGTGCCAGCAGCTTAGGTGGCACTGGGGGTTGGGCCCTCCACTTT.

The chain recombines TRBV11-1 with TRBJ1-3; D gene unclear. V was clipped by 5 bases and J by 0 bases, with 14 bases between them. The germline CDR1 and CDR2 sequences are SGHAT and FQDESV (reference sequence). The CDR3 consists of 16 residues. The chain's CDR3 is CASSLKLHNSGNTIYF. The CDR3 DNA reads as TGTGCCAGCAGCCTCAAGTTACATAACTCTGGAAACACCATATATTTT.

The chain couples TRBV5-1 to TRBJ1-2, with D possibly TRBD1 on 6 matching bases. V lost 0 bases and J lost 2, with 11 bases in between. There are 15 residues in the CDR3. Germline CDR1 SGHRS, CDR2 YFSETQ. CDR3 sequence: CASSLAVGANYGYTF. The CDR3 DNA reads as TGCGCCAGCAGCTTGGCCGTGGGGGCCAACTATGGCTACACCTTC.

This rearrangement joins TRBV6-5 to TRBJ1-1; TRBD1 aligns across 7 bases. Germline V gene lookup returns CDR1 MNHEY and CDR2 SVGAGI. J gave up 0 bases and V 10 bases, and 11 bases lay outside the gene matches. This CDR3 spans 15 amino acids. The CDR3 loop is CATSGTATMNTEAFF. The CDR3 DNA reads TGTGCCACCTCCGGGACAGCAACTATGAACACTGAAGCTTTCTTT.

The DNA for the CDR3 is TGTGCCAGCAGCTTAACGGGGGATTCACCCCTCCACTTT. It specifies CASSLTGDSPLHF. This chain joins TRBV7-8 and TRBJ1-6, with a possible D match to TRBD1 (5 bases). The CDR3 spans 13 residues. CDR1 SGHVS and CDR2 FQNEAQ come from the germline V gene. V lost 2 bases, J lost 8 bases, and 7 bases lay in between.

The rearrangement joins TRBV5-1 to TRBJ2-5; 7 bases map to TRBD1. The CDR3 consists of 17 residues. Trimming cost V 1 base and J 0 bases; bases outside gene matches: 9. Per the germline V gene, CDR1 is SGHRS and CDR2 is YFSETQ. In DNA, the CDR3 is TGCGCCAGCAGCTTGAACCGGACAGGTATTAACCAAGAGACCCAGTACTTC. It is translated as CASSLNRTGINQETQYF. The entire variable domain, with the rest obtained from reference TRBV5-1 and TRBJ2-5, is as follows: KAGVTQTPRYLIKTRGQQVTLSCSPISGHRSVSWYQQTPGQGLQFLFEYFSETQRNKGNFPGRFSGRQFSNSRSEMNVSTLELGDSALYLCASSLNRTGINQETQYFGPGTRLLVL.

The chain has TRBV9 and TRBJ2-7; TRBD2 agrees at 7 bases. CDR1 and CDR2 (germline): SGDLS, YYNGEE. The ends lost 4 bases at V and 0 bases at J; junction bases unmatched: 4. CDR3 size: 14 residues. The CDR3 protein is CASSPAGLSYEQYF. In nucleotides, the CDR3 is TGTGCCAGCAGCCCAGCGGGACTCTCCTACGAGCAGTACTTC.

CDR3 region: CAWGQGSNYGYTF. The CDR3 bases are TGTGCCTGGGGACAGGGGTCCAACTATGGCTACACCTTC. V is TRBV30 and J is TRBJ1-2; 9 bases are shared with TRBD1. Trimming cost V 5 bases and J 2 bases; bases outside gene matches: 3. The CDR3 runs to 13 residues. CDR1 and CDR2 from the germline V gene are GTSNPN and SVGIG (reference sequence).

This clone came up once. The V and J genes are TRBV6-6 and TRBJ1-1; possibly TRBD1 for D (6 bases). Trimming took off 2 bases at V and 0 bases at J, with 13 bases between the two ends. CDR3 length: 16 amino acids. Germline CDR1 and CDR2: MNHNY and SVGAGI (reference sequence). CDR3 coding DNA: TGTGCCAGCAGTTACACCCGGGGGCCCCTGAACACTGAAGCTTTCTTT. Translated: CASSYTRGPLNTEAFF.

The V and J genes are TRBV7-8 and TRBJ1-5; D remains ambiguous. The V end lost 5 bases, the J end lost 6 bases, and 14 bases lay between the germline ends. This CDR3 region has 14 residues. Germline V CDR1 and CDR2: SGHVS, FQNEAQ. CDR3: CASSHSGNGQPQHF. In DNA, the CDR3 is TGTGCCAGCAGCCACTCTGGTAATGGTCAGCCCCAGCATTTT.